This paragraph covers one TCR beta chain sequence. Germline CDR1 LGHNT, CDR2 FRNRAP. The CDR3 runs to 13 residues. V was clipped by 2 bases and J by 9 bases, with 13 bases between them. Profiling relied on immunoSEQ multiplex PCR, and the TCRdb table lists in-frame clones only, not all of them. This table has 110,000 to 150,000 clones, approximately 80% appearing once. This sample was taken from a study of blood T cell repertoires in COVID-19. The clonotype originates from a woman younger than 30 who had been exposed to COVID-19. V and J are TRBV12-5 and TRBJ1-2; D might be TRBD1 (5 bases). The sequenced material came from PBMCs or T cells enriched from blood (not recorded which). This CDR3 is CASGLKEGLSYTF. CDR3 bases: TGTGCTAGTGGTTTGAAGGAGGGGTTAAGCTACACCTTC.